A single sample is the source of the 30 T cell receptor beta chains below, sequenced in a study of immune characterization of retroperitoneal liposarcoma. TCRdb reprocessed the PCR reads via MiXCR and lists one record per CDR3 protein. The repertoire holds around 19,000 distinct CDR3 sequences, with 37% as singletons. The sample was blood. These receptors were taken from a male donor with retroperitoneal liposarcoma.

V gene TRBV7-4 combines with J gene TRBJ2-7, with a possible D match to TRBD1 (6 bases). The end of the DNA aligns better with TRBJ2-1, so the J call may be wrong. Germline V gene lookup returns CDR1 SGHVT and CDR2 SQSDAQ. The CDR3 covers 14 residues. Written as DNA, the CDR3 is TGTGCCAGCAGCTTCGGGGCAGGGGCCTACGAGCAGTTCTTC. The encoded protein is CASSFGAGAYEQFF.

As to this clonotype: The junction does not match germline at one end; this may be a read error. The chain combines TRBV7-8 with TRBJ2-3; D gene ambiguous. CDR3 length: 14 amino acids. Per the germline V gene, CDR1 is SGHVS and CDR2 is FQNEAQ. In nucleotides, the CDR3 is TGTGCCAGCAGCGATGGGCCCCTGGAAGACACGCAGTATTTC. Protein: CASSDGPLEDTQYF.

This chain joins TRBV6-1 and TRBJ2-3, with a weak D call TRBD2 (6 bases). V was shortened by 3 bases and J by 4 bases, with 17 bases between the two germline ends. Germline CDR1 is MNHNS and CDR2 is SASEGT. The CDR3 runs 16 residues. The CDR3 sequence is CASSEGTDKWADTQYF. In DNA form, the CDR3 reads TGTGCCAGCAGTGAGGGGACTGACAAATGGGCAGATACGCAGTATTTT.

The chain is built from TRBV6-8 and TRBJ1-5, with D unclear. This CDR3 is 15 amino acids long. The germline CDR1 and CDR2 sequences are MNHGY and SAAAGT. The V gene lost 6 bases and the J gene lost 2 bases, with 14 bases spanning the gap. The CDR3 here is CASSRTTYGNQPQHF. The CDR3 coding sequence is TGTGCCAGCAGCAGGACTACCTATGGCAATCAGCCCCAGCATTTT.

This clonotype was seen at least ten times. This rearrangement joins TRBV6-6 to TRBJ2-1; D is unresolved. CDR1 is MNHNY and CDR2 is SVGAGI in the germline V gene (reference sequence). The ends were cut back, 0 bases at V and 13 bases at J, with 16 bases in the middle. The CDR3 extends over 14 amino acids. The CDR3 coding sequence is TGTGCCAGCAGTTACTCGGCCACTCGGCGGACCCAGTTCTTC. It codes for CASSYSATRRTQFF.

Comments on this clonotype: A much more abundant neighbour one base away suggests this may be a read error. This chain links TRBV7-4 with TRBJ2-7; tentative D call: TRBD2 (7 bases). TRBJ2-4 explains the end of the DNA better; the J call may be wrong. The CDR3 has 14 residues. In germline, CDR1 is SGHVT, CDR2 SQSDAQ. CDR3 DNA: TGTGCCAGCAGCTTAGCAGGGGGGGCGTACATTCAGTACTTC. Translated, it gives CASSLAGGAYIQYF.

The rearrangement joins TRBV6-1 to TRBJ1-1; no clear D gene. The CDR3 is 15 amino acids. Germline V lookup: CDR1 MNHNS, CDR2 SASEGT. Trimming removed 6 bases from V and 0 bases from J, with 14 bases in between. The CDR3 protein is CASRIEPGVNTEAFF. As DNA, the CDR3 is TGTGCCAGCAGGATCGAGCCGGGCGTGAACACTGAAGCTTTCTTT.

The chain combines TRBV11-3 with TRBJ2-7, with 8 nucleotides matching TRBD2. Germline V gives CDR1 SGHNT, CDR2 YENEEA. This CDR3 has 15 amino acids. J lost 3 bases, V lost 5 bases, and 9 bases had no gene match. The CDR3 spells CASSVGLGSLYEQYF. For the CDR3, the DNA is TGTGCCAGCAGCGTGGGACTAGGAAGCCTCTACGAGCAGTACTTC.

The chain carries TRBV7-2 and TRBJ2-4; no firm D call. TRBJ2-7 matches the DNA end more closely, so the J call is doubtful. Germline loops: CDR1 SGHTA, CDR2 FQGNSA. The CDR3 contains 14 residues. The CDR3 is CASSARTAGYEQYF. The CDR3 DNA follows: TGTGCCAGCAGCGCCCGAACGGCTGGCTACGAGCAGTACTTC.

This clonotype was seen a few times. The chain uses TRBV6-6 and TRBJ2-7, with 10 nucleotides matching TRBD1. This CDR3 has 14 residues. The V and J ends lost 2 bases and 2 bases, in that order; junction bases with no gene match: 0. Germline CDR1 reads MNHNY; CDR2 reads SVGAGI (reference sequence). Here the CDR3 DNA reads TGTGCCAGCAGTTACGGACAGGGGGCCTACGAGCAGTACTTC. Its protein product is CASSYGQGAYEQYF.

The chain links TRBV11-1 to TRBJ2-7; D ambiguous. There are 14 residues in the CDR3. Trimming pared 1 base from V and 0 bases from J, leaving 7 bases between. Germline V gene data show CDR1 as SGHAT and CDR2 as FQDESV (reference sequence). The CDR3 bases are TGTGCCAGCAGCTTAGGTTCGAGCTCCTACGAGCAGTACTTC. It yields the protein CASSLGSSSYEQYF.

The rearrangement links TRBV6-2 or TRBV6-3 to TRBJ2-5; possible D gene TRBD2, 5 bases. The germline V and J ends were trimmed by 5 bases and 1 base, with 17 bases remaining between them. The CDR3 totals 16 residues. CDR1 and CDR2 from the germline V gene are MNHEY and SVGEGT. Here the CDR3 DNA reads TGTGCCAGCAGTGGGTTGCGGGCGCTACCCCAAGAGACCCAGTACTTC. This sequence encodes CASSGLRALPQETQYF.

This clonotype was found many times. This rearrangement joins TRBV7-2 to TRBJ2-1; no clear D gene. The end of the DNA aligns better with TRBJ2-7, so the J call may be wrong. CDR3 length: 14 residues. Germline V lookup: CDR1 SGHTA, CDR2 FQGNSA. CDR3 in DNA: TGTGCCAGCAGCCCTTGGAGAGGAACCTACGAGCAGTACTTC. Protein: CASSPWRGTYEQYF.

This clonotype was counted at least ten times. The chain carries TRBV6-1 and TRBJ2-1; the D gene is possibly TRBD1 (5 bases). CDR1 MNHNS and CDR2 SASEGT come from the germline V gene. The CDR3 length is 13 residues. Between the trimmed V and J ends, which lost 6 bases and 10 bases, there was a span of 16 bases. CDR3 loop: CASSTLRGAEQFF. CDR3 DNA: TGTGCCAGCAGCACGTTAAGGGGTGCGGAGCAGTTCTTC.

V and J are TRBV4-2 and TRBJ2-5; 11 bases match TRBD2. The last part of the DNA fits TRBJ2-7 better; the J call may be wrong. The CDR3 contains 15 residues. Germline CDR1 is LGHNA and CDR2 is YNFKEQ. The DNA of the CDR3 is TGTGCCAGCAGCCAAGTACTAGCGGGAGACTACGAGCAGTACTTC. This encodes CASSQVLAGDYEQYF.

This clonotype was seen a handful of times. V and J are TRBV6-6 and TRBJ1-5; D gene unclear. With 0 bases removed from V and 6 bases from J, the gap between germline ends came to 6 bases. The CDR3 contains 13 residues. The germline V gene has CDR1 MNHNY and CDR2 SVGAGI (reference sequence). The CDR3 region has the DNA TGTGCCAGCAGTTACTCGAGCGGTCAGCCCCAGCATTTT. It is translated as CASSYSSGQPQHF.

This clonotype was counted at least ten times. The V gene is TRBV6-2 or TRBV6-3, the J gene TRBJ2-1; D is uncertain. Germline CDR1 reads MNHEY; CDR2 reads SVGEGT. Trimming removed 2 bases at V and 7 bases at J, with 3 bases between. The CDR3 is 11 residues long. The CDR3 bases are TGTGCCAGCAGTTACATGAATGAGCAGTTCTTC. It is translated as CASSYMNEQFF.

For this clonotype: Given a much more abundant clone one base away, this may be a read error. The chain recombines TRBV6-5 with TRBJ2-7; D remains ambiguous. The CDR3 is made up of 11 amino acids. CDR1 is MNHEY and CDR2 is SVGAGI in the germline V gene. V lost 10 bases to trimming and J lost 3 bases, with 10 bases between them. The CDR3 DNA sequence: TGTGCCACCACCATAAACTACGAGCAGTACTTC. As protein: CATTINYEQYF.

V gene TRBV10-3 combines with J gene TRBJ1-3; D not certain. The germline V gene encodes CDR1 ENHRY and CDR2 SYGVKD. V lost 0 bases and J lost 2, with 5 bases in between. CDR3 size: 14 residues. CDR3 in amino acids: CAISESTPGNTIYF. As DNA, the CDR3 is TGTGCCATCAGTGAGTCGACACCTGGAAACACCATATATTTT.

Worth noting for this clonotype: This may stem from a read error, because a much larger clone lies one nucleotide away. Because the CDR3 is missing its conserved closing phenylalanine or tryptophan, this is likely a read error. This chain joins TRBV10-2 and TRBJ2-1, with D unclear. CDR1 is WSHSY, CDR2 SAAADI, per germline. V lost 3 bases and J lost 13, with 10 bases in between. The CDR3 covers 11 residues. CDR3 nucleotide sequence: TGCGCCAGCAGTGAAAAAGAGACCCAGTTCCTC. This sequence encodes CASSEKETQFL.

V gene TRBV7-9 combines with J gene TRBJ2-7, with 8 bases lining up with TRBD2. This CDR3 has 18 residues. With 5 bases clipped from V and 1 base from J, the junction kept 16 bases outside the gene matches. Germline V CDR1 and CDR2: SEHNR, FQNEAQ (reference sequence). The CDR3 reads CASSHPPLRGVVSYEQYF. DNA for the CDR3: TGTGCCAGCAGCCACCCCCCTTTGCGGGGGGTCGTATCCTACGAGCAGTACTTC.

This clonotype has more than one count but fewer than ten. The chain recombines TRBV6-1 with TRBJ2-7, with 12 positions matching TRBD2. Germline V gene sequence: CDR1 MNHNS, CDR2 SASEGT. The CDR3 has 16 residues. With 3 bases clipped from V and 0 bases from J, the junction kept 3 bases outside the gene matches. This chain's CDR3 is CASSDGLAGRSYEQYF. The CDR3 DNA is TGTGCCAGCAGTGACGGACTAGCGGGACGCTCCTACGAGCAGTACTTC.

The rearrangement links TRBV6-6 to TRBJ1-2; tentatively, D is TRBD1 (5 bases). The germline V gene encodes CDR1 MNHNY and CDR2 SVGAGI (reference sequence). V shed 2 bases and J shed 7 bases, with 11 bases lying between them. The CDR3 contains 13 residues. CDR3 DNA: TGTGCCAGCAGTTACATGGGGGTCGGTGGCTACACCTTC. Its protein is CASSYMGVGGYTF.

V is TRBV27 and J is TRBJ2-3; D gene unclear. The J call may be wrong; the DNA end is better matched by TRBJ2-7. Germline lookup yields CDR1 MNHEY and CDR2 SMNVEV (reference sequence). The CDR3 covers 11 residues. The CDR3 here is CASMRGDEQYF. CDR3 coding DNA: TGTGCCAGCATGCGTGGGGACGAGCAGTACTTC.

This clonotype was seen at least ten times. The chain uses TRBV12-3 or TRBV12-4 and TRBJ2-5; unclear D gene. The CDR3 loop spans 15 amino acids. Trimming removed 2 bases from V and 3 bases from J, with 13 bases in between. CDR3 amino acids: CASSLSQLGKETQYF. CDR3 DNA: TGTGCCAGCAGTTTAAGTCAGTTAGGGAAAGAGACCCAGTACTTC.

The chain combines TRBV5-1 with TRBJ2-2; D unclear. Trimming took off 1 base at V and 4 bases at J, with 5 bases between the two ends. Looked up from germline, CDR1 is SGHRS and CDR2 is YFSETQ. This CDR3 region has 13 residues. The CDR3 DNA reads TGCGCCAGCAGCTTGACGAGCACCGGGGAGCTGTTTTTT. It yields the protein CASSLTSTGELFF.

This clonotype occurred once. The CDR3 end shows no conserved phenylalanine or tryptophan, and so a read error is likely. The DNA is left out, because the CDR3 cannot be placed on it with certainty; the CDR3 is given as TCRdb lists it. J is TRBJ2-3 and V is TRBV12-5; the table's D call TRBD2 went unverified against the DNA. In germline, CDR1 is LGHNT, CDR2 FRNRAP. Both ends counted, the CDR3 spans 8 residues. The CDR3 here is CRERVSPH.

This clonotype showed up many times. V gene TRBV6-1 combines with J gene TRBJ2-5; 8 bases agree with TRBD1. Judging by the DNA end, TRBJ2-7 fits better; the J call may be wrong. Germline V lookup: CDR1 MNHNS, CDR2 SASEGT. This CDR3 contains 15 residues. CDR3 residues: CASRAGGGGAYEQYF. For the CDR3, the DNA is TGTGCCAGCAGAGCAGGGGGCGGAGGAGCCTACGAGCAGTACTTC.

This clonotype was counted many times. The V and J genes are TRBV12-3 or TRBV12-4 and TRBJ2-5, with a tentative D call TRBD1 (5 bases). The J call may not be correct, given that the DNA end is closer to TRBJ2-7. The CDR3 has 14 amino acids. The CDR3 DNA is TGTGCCAGCGCTGTCCGTGGTGGGGCTCGCGAGCAGTACTTC. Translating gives CASAVRGGAREQYF.

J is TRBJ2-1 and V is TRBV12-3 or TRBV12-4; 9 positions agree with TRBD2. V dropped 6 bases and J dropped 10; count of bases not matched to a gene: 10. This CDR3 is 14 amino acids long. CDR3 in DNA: TGTGCCAGCAGCCCTGTTAGCGGGGGAATGGAGCAGTTCTTC. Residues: CASSPVSGGMEQFF.